The 20 T cell receptor beta chains below all came from one sample that was sequenced in a study of cytomegalovirus exposure and HLA in healthy donors. PCR was performed using 60 Vbeta and 13 Jbeta primers. Assay: immunoSEQ multiplex PCR; the TCRdb copy retains only in-frame clones and omits some. This sample carries some 190,000 clones, over 70% of them seen once, and the ten largest clones take less than 1.5%. Material: PBMCs. The receptors stem from a man between 18 and 35 years old in good health and CMV-seronegative.

The chain links TRBV19 to TRBJ1-2; the D gene is possibly TRBD1 (5 bases). Germline loops: CDR1 LNHDA, CDR2 SQIVND (reference sequence). The ends were cut back, 3 bases at V and 8 bases at J, with 13 bases in the middle. The CDR3 runs to 13 residues. Here the CDR3 DNA reads TGTGCCAGTAGTATGGGCGGGGCTGGCGGCTACACCTTC. Translation: CASSMGGAGGYTF.

The genes are TRBV5-4 and TRBJ2-1; 9 positions match TRBD1. The CDR3 is made up of 14 amino acids. Germline CDR1 reads SGHNT; CDR2 reads YYREEE (reference sequence). V lost 5 bases and J lost 7; bases outside the gene matches: 7. The CDR3 is CASSRDRVGNEQFF. The CDR3, as DNA: TGTGCCAGCAGTCGGGACAGGGTCGGGAATGAGCAGTTCTTC.

The chain carries TRBV7-6 and TRBJ2-1; 13 positions agree with TRBD2. The V segment lost 5 bases and the J segment 0 bases; nucleotides outside the gene matches: 13. Germline lookup yields CDR1 SGHVS and CDR2 FNYEAQ. The CDR3 has 20 residues. This CDR3 reads CASSPGTSGNSPSSYNEQFF. For the CDR3, the DNA is TGTGCCAGCAGCCCAGGGACTAGCGGGAATTCACCGAGCTCCTACAATGAGCAGTTCTTC.

The genes are TRBV7-9 and TRBJ2-2; D may be TRBD1 (6 bases). The CDR3 length is 15 residues. Germline loops: CDR1 SEHNR, CDR2 FQNEAQ (reference sequence). Trimming stripped 7 bases from V and 2 bases from J, with 14 bases between. CDR3 coding DNA: TGTGCCAGCACAGGGGCTCTCACTAACACCGGGGAGCTGTTTTTT. Encoded protein: CASTGALTNTGELFF. Combining the CDR3 with reference TRBV7-9 and TRBJ2-2 gives the whole variable domain DTGVSQNPRHKITKRGQNVTFRCDPISEHNRLYWYRQTLGQGPEFLTYFQNEAQLEKSRLLSDRFSAERPKGSFSTLEIQRTEQGDSAMYLCASTGALTNTGELFFGEGSRLTVL.

The sample holds a few counts of this clone. This chain connects TRBV4-3 to TRBJ1-1; 7 nucleotides line up with TRBD1. Germline V gene data show CDR1 as LGHNA and CDR2 as YSLEER. The CDR3 covers 14 residues. The J segment lost 7 bases and the V segment lost 1 base, leaving 6 bases of the junction unmatched. The CDR3 reads CASSQATGEDEAFF. The DNA for the CDR3 is TGCGCCAGCAGCCAAGCAACAGGGGAGGATGAAGCTTTCTTT.

This sequence joins TRBV2 and TRBJ1-2; TRBD1 matches 7 bases. Looked up from germline, CDR1 is SNHLY and CDR2 is FYNNEI. The CDR3 totals 17 residues. Unmatched junction bases numbered 13, after V lost 1 base and J lost 5 bases. The CDR3 loop reads CASSEEGGWDRPYGYTF. Written as DNA, the CDR3 is TGTGCCAGCAGTGAAGAAGGTGGGTGGGACAGACCTTATGGCTACACCTTC.

The rearrangement links TRBV4-1 to TRBJ2-3; tentative D call: TRBD1 (5 bases). Germline V gene lookup returns CDR1 MGHRA and CDR2 YSYEKL. Between the trimmed V and J ends, which lost 3 bases and 1 base, there was a span of 20 bases. This CDR3 region has 18 residues. The CDR3 sequence is CASSHPRGQGARTDTQYF. The CDR3 nucleotides are TGCGCCAGCAGCCATCCTCGAGGCCAGGGCGCCCGCACAGATACGCAGTATTTT.

This sequence joins TRBV6-6 and TRBJ2-7; 9 positions agree with TRBD1. Per germline, CDR1 MNHNY and CDR2 SVGAGI (reference sequence). The V gene end was trimmed by 7 bases and the J gene end by 5 bases; junction bases not matched to a gene: 9. The CDR3 length is 14 residues. The CDR3 spells CASISRDRDHEQYF. In DNA form, the CDR3 reads TGTGCCAGCATCAGCCGGGACAGGGACCACGAGCAGTACTTC.

This clone was counted between two and nine times. The V and J genes are TRBV4-3 and TRBJ2-7; tentative D call: TRBD1 (6 bases). Trimming left V 4 bases short and J 5 bases short, with 15 bases between. CDR3 length: 14 amino acids. In germline, CDR1 is LGHNA, CDR2 YSLEER. CDR3 sequence (DNA): TGCGCCAGCAGCCGTCGACAGGCGGCAGACGAGCAGTACTTC. It codes for CASSRRQAADEQYF.

This chain connects TRBV18 to TRBJ1-1; D might be TRBD1 (5 bases). This CDR3 region has 15 residues. V gave up 8 bases and J gave up 1 base, with 17 bases separating them. Germline V gives CDR1 KGHSH, CDR2 LQKENI. The CDR3: CASTTTEMKNTEAFF. The CDR3, as DNA: TGTGCCAGCACCACGACAGAGATGAAGAACACTGAAGCTTTCTTT.

This clone is a singleton in its sample. The chain employs TRBV7-3 and TRBJ2-1, with 9 bases matching TRBD1. CDR3 length equals 21 residues. From germline, CDR1 is SGHTA and CDR2 FQGTGA. V was clipped by 5 bases and J by 3 bases; unmatched bases: 23. The CDR3 DNA reads TGTGCCAGCAGCCACCGAGCTGGACAGGGGTTTCCGTGGGAGGGCTACAATGAGCAGTTCTTC. Amino acids: CASSHRAGQGFPWEGYNEQFF.

The chain carries TRBV7-2 and TRBJ2-1; 11 bases are shared with TRBD2. CDR1 is SGHTA and CDR2 is FQGNSA in the germline V gene. Trimming took 3 bases from V and 9 from J; bases not matched to a gene: 16. There are 18 residues in the CDR3. The CDR3 bases are TGTGCCAGCAGCTTGGACGGAATTTTAGCGGGAGGGCCCAGTGAGCAGTTCTTC. It encodes CASSLDGILAGGPSEQFF.

The CDR3 spells CASSLAQGQGAYRPYEQYF. The CDR3, as DNA: TGTGCCAGCAGCTTAGCCCAGGGACAGGGGGCTTACCGCCCCTACGAGCAGTACTTC. This sequence joins TRBV13 and TRBJ2-7, with 12 bases aligning to TRBD1. V lost 1 base and J lost 2; bases outside the gene matches: 12. CDR1 and CDR2 from the germline V gene are PRHDT and FYEKMQ (reference sequence). The CDR3 totals 19 residues.

The chain employs TRBV7-6 and TRBJ2-7, with D possibly matching TRBD1 (5 bases). The germline V and J ends were trimmed by 5 bases and 7 bases, with 18 bases remaining between them. Germline assignment: CDR1 SGHVS and CDR2 FNYEAQ. This CDR3 has 14 residues. CDR3 nucleotides: TGTGCCAGCAGCAAAGGCCCGACAGTTAATGAGCAGTACTTC. Its protein product is CASSKGPTVNEQYF.

The chain recombines TRBV30 with TRBJ1-5; maybe TRBD1 (6 bases). Trimming removed 5 bases at V and 2 bases at J, with 16 bases between. Germline loops: CDR1 GTSNPN, CDR2 SVGIG (reference sequence). This CDR3 spans 15 amino acids. In DNA, the CDR3 is TGTGCCTGGTCGCCAGGGGTACGAGGCAATCAGCCCCAGCATTTT. It specifies CAWSPGVRGNQPQHF.

This chain joins TRBV25-1 and TRBJ2-7, with D unresolved. The CDR3 has 13 residues. Germline V gives CDR1 MGHDK, CDR2 SYGVNS. V was pared by 3 bases and J by 2 bases, with 8 bases between. The CDR3 is CASSDSPTYEQYF. The CDR3 DNA is TGTGCCAGCAGTGACTCCCCTACCTACGAGCAGTACTTC.

This chain uses TRBV6-1 with TRBJ2-7; TRBD2 agrees at 8 bases. CDR3 length: 17 residues. V was pared by 1 base and J by 5 bases, with 13 bases of the junction left unmatched. The V gene's germline CDR1 is MNHNS and CDR2 SASEGT. CDR3 region: CASSEVLAGPSGHEQYF. CDR3 nucleotides: TGTGCCAGCAGTGAAGTCCTAGCGGGTCCCTCCGGCCACGAGCAGTACTTC.

V and J are TRBV5-4 and TRBJ1-1, with no clear D. Trimming stripped 1 base from V and 1 base from J, with 5 bases between. Germline V gives CDR1 SGHNT, CDR2 YYREEE (reference sequence). The CDR3 is 13 amino acids. CDR3 DNA sequence: TGTGCCAGCAGCTTGTCGAGGAACACTGAAGCTTTCTTT. Translated: CASSLSRNTEAFF.

The chain couples TRBV4-1 to TRBJ2-1; 15 bases line up with TRBD2. The CDR3 sequence is 17 residues long. CDR1 MGHRA and CDR2 YSYEKL come from the germline V gene. V gave up 0 bases and J gave up 7 bases; unmatched junction bases: 4. The CDR3 nucleotides are TGCGCCAGCAGCCAAGATACGGGACTAGCGGGGGGTAATGAGCAGTTCTTC. Protein: CASSQDTGLAGGNEQFF.

The chain joins TRBV13 to TRBJ1-1; 9 bases are a match to TRBD1. The germline gives CDR1 PRHDT, CDR2 FYEKMQ (reference sequence). The CDR3 is 15 residues long. V shed 5 bases and J 4 bases; nucleotides not matched to a gene: 8. The CDR3 protein is CASSPRDRVITEAFF. CDR3 nucleotides: TGTGCCAGCAGCCCCAGGGACAGGGTAATCACTGAAGCTTTCTTT.